Listed below are T cell receptor beta chains from one sample, sequenced in a study of blood T cell repertoires in COVID-19. TCRdb's copy holds only in-frame clones and misses some; the assay was immunoSEQ multiplex PCR. The data show under 200,000 clones, around 77% seen once. The source material was peripheral blood. These TCRs come from a man between 65 and 85 years old with active or convalescent COVID-19. Both conserved end residues are part of each CDR3. Fields, in order: J gene, D gene, V gene, clone size, CDR3 protein, CDR3 DNA. The D gene is left open where the match is weak. Where a row states a size, it is once, few, many or the class of an expanded clone; other rows omit it.

>TRBJ1-6|.|TRBV19|.
CASSPRGTNSPLHF
TGTGCCAGTAGTCCGCGGGGTACGAATTCACCCCTCCACTTT
>TRBJ1-4|.|TRBV2|.
CASRMPGGLGEKLFF
TGTGCCAGCAGGATGCCCGGGGGGCTCGGTGAAAAACTGTTTTTT
>TRBJ2-7|.|TRBV6-2/TRBV6-3|.
CASSYTPVQGLVYTVQYF
TGTGCCAGCAGTTACACCCCTGTACAGGGTTTGGTGTATACGGTGCAGTACTTC
>TRBJ2-1|TRBD2|TRBV28|.
CASSPSPASGRGNEQFF
TGTGCCAGCAGCCCCTCCCCGGCTAGCGGGAGGGGCAATGAGCAGTTCTTC
>TRBJ1-2|.|TRBV27|.
CASRIGPGAGYGYTF
TGTGCCAGCAGAATTGGGCCAGGGGCTGGCTATGGCTACACCTTC
>TRBJ2-3|.|TRBV27|.
CASSRGIVDTQYF
TGTGCCAGCAGCCGAGGGATCGTAGATACGCAGTATTTT
>TRBJ1-2|.|TRBV9|.
CASSVAEGGGGGYTF
TGTGCCAGCAGCGTAGCTGAGGGAGGGGGAGGGGGCTACACCTTC
>TRBJ1-5|TRBD1|TRBV6-5|.
CASSYPTGYIDQPQHF
TGTGCCAGCAGTTACCCGACAGGGTACATCGATCAGCCCCAGCATTTT
>TRBJ2-7|.|TRBV7-9|.
CASSQSTGLVYEQYF
TGTGCCAGCAGCCAATCAACAGGGTTGGTCTACGAGCAGTACTTC
>TRBJ2-5|TRBD1|TRBV2|.
CASKSTGASQETQYF
TGTGCCAGCAAATCGACAGGGGCCAGCCAAGAGACCCAGTACTTC
>TRBJ1-5|.|TRBV6-1|once
CASSDGYENQPQHF
TGTGCCAGCAGTGACGGGTATGAGAATCAGCCCCAGCATTTT
>TRBJ1-3|.|TRBV6-1|.
CASSEGGKGNTIYF
TGTGCCAGCAGTGAAGGGGGCAAAGGAAACACCATATATTTT
>TRBJ2-5|.|TRBV11-3|.
CASSRTSLETQYF
TGTGCCAGCAGCAGGACTTCTCTGGAGACCCAGTACTTC
>TRBJ2-2|TRBD1|TRBV10-2|.
CASRQTGGSGELFF
TGCGCCAGCAGGCAGACAGGGGGGAGCGGGGAGCTGTTTTTT
>TRBJ2-5|.|TRBV30|.
CAGAASPFPQETQYF
TGTGCCGGGGCAGCCTCCCCCTTCCCTCAAGAGACCCAGTACTTC
>TRBJ1-1|.|TRBV6-2/TRBV6-3|.
CASSYVLDTMNTEAFF
TGTGCCAGCAGTTACGTCCTGGACACTATGAACACTGAAGCTTTCTTT
>TRBJ2-1|.|TRBV9|.
CASSAEYNEQFF
TGTGCCAGCAGCGCCGAGTACAATGAGCAGTTCTTC
>TRBJ1-3|TRBD1|TRBV3-1/TRBV3-2|.
CASSQGGQGENTIYF
TGTGCCAGCAGCCAAGGGGGGCAGGGGGAAAACACCATATATTTT
>TRBJ2-7|TRBD2|TRBV5-1|.
CASSQAPGLASYEQYF
TGCGCCAGCAGCCAAGCCCCGGGACTAGCTTCCTACGAGCAGTACTTC
>TRBJ2-1|.|TRBV29-1|.
CSGERSFGYNEQFF
TGCAGCGGCGAGCGCTCTTTTGGGTACAATGAGCAGTTCTTC
>TRBJ2-3|.|TRBV24-1|.
CATSDPGTEGWVTQYF
TGTGCCACCAGTGACCCCGGGACTGAAGGTTGGGTTACGCAGTATTTT
>TRBJ1-4|.|TRBV5-4|.
CASSRNRDEKLFF
TGTGCCAGCAGCCGAAACAGGGATGAAAAACTGTTTTTT
>TRBJ2-3|TRBD1|TRBV9|.
CASSVTGGAADTQYF
TGTGCCAGCAGCGTAACAGGGGGCGCAGCAGATACGCAGTATTTT
>TRBJ1-3|TRBD1|TRBV5-1|.
CASSPRTGGIGNTIYF
TGCGCCAGCAGCCCGAGGACAGGGGGTATTGGAAACACCATATATTTT
>TRBJ1-1|.|TRBV19|.
CASSPRTVAMNTEAFF
TGTGCCAGTAGTCCGCGGACAGTTGCCATGAACACTGAAGCTTTCTTT
>TRBJ1-1|.|TRBV2|.
CASNRDTLWNTEAFF
TGTGCCAGCAACCGGGACACCCTGTGGAACACTGAAGCTTTCTTT
>TRBJ1-2|.|TRBV4-3|.
CASSRPTTSRVDGYGYTF
TGCGCCAGCAGCCGTCCCACGACATCTCGTGTCGACGGCTATGGCTACACCTTC
>TRBJ2-2|TRBD2|TRBV3-1/TRBV3-2|.
CASSQGSAGGFTGELFF
TGTGCCAGCAGCCAAGGTTCTGCGGGAGGGTTCACCGGGGAGCTGTTTTTT
>TRBJ1-1|TRBD1|TRBV5-1|.
CASSLGSGQDPGAFF
TGCGCCAGCAGCTTGGGGTCGGGACAGGACCCGGGAGCTTTCTTT
>TRBJ2-3|TRBD2|TRBV5-1|few
CASSFGLASNTDTQYF
TGCGCCAGCAGCTTCGGACTAGCGTCTAACACAGATACGCAGTATTTT
>TRBJ1-4|.|TRBV11-2|.
CASSLRTANEKLFF
TGTGCCAGCAGCCTGCGGACAGCTAATGAAAAACTGTTTTTT